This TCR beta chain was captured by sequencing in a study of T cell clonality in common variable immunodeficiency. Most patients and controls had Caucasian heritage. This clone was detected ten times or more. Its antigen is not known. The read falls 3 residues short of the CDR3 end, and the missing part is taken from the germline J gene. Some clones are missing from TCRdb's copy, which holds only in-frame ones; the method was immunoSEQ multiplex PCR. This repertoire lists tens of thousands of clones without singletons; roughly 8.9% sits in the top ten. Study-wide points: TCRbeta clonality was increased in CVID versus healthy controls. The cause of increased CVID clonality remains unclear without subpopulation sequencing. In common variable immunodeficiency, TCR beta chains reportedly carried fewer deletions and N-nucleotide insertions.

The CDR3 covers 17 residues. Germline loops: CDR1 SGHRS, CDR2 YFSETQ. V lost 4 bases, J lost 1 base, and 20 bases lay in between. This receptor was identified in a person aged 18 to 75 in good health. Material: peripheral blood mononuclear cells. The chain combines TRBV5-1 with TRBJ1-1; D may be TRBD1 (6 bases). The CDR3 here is CASSTVGLGAWNTEAFF. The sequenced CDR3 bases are TGCGCCAGCAGCACGGTTGGACTGGGGGCCTGGAACACTGAA.